Presented here are 2 T cell receptor beta chains from one specimen sequenced in a study of T cells after posttransplantation cyclophosphamide. The method was immunoSEQ multiplex PCR; TCRdb's version includes in-frame clones alone and lacks a portion of them. The repertoire holds some 53,000 clones, with roughly 86% as singletons. Material for sequencing was PBMCs. These receptors originate from a man in his thirties or forties with a blood cancer, CMV-positive, and with a related stem cell donor.

The chain uses TRBV28 and TRBJ1-5; the D is unclear. Germline V gene sequence: CDR1 MDHEN, CDR2 SYDVKM. The CDR3 covers 13 residues. Trimming took 2 bases from V and 7 from J, leaving 9 bases between them. CDR3 DNA: TGTGCCAGCAGTTTAATGGGGAGGCAGCCCCAGCATTTT. Amino acids: CASSLMGRQPQHF.

The J gene is TRBJ2-1, the V gene TRBV29-1, with TRBD2 matching 10 bases. The V gene's germline CDR1 is SQVTM and CDR2 ANQGSEA. The junction had 5 bases not matched to a gene; V was cut back by 4 bases and J by 2 bases. This CDR3 is 15 amino acids long. This CDR3 reads CSVAPSGRAYNEQFF. The CDR3 coding sequence is TGCAGCGTTGCACCAAGCGGGAGGGCCTACAATGAGCAGTTCTTC.